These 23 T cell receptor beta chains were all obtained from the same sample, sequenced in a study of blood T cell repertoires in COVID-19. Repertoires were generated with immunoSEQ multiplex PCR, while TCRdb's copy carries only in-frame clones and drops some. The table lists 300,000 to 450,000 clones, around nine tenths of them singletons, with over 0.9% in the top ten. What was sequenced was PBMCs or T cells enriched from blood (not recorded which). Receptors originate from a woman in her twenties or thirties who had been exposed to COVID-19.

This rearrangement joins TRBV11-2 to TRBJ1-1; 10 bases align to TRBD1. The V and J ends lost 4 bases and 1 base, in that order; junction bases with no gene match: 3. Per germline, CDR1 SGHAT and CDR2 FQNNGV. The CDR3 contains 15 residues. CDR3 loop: CASSSGTGANTEAFF. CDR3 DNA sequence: TGTGCCAGCAGCTCGGGGACAGGGGCGAACACTGAAGCTTTCTTT. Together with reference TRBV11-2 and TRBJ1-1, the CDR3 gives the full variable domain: EAGVAQSPRYKIIEKRQSVAFWCNPISGHATLYWYQQILGQGPKLLIQFQNNGVVDDSQLPKDRFSAERLKGVDSTLKIQPAKLEDSAVYLCASSSGTGANTEAFFGQGTRLTVV.

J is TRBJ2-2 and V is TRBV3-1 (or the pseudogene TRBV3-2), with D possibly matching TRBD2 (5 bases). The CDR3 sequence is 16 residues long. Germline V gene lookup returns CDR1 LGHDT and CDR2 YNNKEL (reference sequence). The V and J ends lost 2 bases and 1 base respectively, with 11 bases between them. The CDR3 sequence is CASSQFTGMNTGELFF. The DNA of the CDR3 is TGTGCCAGCAGCCAATTTACGGGAATGAACACCGGGGAGCTGTTTTTT.

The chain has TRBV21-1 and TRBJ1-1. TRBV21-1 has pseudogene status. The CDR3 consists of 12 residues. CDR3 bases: TGTGCCAGCAGCAACCCGGGGTCTGAAGCTTTCTTT. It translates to CASSNPGSEAFF.

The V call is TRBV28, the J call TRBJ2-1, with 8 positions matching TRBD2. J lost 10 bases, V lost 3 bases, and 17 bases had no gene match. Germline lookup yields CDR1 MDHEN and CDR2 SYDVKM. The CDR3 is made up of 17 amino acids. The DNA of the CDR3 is TGTGCCAGCAGTTTCCCAAGACTAGCGATTGGGGCGAGGGAGCAGTTCTTC. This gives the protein CASSFPRLAIGAREQFF.

CDR3 region: CASSERLTGHQPQHF. The CDR3, as DNA: TGTGCCAGCAGTGAACGGCTGACAGGTCATCAGCCCCAGCATTTT. The chain couples TRBV6-1 to TRBJ1-5; tentatively, D is TRBD1 (6 bases). With 2 bases removed from V and 5 bases from J, the gap between germline ends came to 13 bases. Germline V lookup: CDR1 MNHNS, CDR2 SASEGT. This CDR3 region has 15 residues.

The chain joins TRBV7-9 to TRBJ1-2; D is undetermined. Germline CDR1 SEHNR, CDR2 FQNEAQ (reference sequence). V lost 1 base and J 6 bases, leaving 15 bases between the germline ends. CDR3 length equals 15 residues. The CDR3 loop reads CASSLVRGRVNGYTF. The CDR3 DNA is TGTGCCAGCAGCTTAGTCCGGGGAAGGGTGAATGGCTACACCTTC.

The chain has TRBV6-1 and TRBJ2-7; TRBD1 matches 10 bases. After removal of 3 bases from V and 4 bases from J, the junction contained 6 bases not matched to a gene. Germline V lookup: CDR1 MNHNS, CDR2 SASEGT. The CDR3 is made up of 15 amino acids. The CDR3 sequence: CASSDPGQGWYEQYF. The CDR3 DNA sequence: TGTGCCAGCAGTGACCCGGGACAGGGGTGGTACGAGCAGTACTTC.

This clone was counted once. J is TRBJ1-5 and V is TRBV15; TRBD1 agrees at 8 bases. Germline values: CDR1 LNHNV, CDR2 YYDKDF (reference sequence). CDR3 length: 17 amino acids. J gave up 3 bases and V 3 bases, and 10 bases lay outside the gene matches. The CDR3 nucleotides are TGTGCCACCAGCAGCGGCGACAGGGGCGCCTTCAATCAGCCCCAGCATTTT. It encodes CATSSGDRGAFNQPQHF.

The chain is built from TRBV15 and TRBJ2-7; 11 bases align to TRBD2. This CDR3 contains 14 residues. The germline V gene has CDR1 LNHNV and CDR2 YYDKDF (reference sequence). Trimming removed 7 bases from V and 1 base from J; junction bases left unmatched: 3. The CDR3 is CATTLAGGSYEQYF. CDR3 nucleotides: TGTGCCACCACTCTAGCGGGAGGTTCCTACGAGCAGTACTTC.

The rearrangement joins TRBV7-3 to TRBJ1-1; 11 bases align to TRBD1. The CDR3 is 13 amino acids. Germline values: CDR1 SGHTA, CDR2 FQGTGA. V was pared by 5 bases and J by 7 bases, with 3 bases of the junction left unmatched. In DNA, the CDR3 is TGTGCCAGCAGCCGCGGGACAGGGGGTGAAGCTTTCTTT. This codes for CASSRGTGGEAFF.

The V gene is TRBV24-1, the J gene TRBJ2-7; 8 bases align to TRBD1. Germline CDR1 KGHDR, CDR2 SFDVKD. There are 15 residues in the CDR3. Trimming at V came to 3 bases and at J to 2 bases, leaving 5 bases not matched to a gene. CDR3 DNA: TGTGCCACCAGTGATCCCGGGACAGGAACCTACGAGCAGTACTTC. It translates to CATSDPGTGTYEQYF.

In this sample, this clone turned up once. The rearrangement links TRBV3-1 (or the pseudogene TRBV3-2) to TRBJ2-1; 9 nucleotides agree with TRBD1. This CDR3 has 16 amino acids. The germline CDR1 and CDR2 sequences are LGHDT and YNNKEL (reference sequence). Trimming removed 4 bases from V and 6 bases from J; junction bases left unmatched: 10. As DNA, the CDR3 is TGTGCCAGCAGCCGTACTAAGGACAGGGGTCCCAATGAGCAGTTCTTC. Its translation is CASSRTKDRGPNEQFF.

The CDR3, as DNA: TGTGCCAGCAGCTTAAAGGTGACTAGCGGAACTACGCAGTATTTT. Translation: CASSLKVTSGTTQYF. This chain connects TRBV7-8 to TRBJ2-3, with TRBD2 identical over 9 bases. This CDR3 has 15 residues. CDR1 is SGHVS and CDR2 is FQNEAQ in the germline V gene. Trimming took 2 bases from V and 8 from J; bases not matched to a gene: 8.

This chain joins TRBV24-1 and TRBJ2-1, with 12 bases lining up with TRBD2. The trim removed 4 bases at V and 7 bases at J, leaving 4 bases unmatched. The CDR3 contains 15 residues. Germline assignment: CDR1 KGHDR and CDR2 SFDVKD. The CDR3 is CATSDRLAGDNEQFF. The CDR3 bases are TGTGCCACCAGTGACCGACTAGCGGGAGATAATGAGCAGTTCTTC.

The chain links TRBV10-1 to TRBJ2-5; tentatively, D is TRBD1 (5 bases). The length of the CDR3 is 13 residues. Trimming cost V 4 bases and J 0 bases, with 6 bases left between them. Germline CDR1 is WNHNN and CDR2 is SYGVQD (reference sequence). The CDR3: CASSGQHQETQYF. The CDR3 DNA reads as TGCGCCAGCAGTGGACAGCACCAAGAGACCCAGTACTTC.

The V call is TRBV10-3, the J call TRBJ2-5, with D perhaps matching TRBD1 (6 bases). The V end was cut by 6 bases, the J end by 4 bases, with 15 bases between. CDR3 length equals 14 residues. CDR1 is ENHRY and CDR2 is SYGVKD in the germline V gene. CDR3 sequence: CAISVEQGGETQYF. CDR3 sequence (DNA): TGTGCCATCAGCGTGGAACAGGGCGGAGAGACCCAGTACTTC.

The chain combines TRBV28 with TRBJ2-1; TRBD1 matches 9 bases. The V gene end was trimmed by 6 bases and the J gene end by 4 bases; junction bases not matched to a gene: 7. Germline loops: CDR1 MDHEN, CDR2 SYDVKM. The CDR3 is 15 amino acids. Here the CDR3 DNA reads TGTGCCAGCAGGGGTACAGGGGGCCGGTACAATGAGCAGTTCTTC. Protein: CASRGTGGRYNEQFF.

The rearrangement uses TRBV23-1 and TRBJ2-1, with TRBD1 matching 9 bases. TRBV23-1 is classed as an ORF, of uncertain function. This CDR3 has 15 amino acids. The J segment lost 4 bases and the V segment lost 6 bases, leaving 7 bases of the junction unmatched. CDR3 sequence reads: CASRPNRGPYNEQFF. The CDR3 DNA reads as TGCGCCAGCAGACCCAACAGGGGGCCGTACAATGAGCAGTTCTTC.

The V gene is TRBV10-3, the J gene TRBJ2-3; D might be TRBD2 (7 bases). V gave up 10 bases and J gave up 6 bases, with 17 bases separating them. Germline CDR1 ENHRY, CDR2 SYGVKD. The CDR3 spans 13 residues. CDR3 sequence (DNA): TGTGCCACCGAGGGGGGGGCAGTGGATACGCAGTATTTT. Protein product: CATEGGAVDTQYF.

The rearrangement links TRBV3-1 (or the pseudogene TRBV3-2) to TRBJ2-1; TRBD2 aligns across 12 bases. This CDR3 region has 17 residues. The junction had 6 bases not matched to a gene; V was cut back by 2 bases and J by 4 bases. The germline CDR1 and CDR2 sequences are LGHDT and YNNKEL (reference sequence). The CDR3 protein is CASSQLGGTSGYNEQFF. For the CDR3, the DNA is TGTGCCAGCAGCCAACTCGGGGGGACTAGCGGGTACAATGAGCAGTTCTTC.

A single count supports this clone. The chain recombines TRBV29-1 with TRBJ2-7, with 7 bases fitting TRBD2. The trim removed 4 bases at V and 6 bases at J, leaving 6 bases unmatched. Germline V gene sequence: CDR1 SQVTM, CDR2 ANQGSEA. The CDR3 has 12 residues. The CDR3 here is CSVVRWGGEQYF. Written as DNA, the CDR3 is TGCAGCGTTGTCCGGTGGGGGGGCGAGCAGTACTTC.

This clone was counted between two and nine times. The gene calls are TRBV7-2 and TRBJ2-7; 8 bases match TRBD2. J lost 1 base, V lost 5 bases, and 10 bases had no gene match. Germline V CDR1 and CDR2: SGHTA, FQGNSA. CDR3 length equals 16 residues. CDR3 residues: CASSPRLTGGSYEQYF. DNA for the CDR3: TGTGCCAGCAGCCCCCGATTGACGGGAGGGTCCTACGAGCAGTACTTC.

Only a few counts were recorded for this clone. The CDR3 nucleotides are TGTGCCAGCAGCGCCTCAGGGGGCGCGGGAAATCAGCCCCAGCATTTT. Amino acids: CASSASGGAGNQPQHF. This sequence joins TRBV7-9 and TRBJ1-5, with 8 nucleotides matching TRBD1. CDR1 is SEHNR and CDR2 is FQNEAQ in the germline V gene (reference sequence). The CDR3 covers 16 residues. V gave up 5 bases and J gave up 4 bases; unmatched junction bases: 10.